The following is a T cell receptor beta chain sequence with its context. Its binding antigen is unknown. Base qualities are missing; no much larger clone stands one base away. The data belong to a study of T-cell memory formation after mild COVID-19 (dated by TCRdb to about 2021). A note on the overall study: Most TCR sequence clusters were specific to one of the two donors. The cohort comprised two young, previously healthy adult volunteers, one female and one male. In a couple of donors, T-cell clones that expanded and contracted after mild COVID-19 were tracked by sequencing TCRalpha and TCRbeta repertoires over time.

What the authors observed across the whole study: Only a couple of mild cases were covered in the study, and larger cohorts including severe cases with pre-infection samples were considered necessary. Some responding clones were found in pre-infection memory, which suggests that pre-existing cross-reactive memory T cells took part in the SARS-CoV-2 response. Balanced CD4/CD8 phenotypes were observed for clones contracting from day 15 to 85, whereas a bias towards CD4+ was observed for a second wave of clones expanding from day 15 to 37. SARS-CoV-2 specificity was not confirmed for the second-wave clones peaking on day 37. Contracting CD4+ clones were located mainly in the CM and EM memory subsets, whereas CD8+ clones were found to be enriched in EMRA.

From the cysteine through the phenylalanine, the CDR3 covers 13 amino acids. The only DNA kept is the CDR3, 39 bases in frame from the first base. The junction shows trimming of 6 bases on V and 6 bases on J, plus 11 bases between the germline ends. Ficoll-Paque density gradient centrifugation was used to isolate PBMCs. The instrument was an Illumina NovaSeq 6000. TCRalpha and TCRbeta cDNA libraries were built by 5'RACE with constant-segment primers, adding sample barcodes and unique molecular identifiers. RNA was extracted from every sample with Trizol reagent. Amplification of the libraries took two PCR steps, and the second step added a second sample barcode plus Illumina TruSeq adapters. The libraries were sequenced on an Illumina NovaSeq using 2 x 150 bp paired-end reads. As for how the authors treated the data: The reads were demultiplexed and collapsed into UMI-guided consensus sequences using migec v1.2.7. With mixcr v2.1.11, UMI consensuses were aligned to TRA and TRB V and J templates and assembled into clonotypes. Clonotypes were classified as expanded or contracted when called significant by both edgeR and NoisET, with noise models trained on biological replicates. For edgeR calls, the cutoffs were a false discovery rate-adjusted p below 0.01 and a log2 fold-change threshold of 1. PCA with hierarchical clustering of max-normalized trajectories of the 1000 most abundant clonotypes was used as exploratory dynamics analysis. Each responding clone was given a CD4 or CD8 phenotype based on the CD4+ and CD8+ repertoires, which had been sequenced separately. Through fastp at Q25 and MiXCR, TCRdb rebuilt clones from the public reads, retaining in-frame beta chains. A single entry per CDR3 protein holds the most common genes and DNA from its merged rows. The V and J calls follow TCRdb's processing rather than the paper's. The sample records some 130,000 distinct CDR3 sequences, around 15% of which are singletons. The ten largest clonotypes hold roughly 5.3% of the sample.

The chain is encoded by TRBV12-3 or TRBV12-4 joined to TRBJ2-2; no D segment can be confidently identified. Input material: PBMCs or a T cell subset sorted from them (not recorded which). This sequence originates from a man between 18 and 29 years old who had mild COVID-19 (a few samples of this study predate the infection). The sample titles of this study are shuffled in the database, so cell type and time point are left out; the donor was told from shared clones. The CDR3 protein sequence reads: CASSTSVAGELFF. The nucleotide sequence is TGTGCCAGCAGCACTTCGGTTGCCGGGGAGCTGTTTTTT.